This entry lists 9 T cell receptor beta chains sequenced from one sample in a study of CD8+CD57+ T cells in acquired aplastic anemia. TCR beta VDJ and CDR3 were profiled, and genomic DNA was the template. TCRdb processed the reads anew with MiXCR; each CDR3 protein has one entry. The data show roughly 500,000 distinct CDR3 sequences, with roughly a third seen just once and roughly 0.8% held by the top ten. Those patients picked for sequencing had displayed CD8+CD57+ cell expansion on flow cytometry. Sequences were obtained from sorted CD4+, CD8+, or CD8+CD57+ T cells (not recorded which) from PBMCs. These receptors originate from a human donor with aplastic anemia.

V gene TRBV25-1 combines with J gene TRBJ1-2; possibly TRBD1 for D (5 bases). Germline V gene sequence: CDR1 MGHDK, CDR2 SYGVNS. V shed 2 bases and J shed 5 bases, with 21 bases lying between them. This CDR3 region has 17 residues. The CDR3 here is CASSEPSTVSLSYGYTF. In DNA, the CDR3 is TGTGCCAGCAGTGAACCCTCGACAGTGAGCCTGAGTTATGGCTACACCTTC.

This clonotype was picked up many times. This sequence joins TRBV29-1 and TRBJ1-1; D unclear. Trimming left V 5 bases short and J 1 base short, with 8 bases between. The CDR3 length is 12 residues. Germline CDR1 SQVTM, CDR2 ANQGSEA. The CDR3 nucleotides read TGCAGCGTTCCGCCAGGGAACACTGAAGCTTTCTTT. Translated, it gives CSVPPGNTEAFF.

The chain links TRBV20-1 to TRBJ2-3; TRBD1 is a possible D gene (6 bases). The CDR3 has 14 amino acids. Trimming took 4 bases from V and 1 from J, leaving 12 bases between them. Germline V gene sequence: CDR1 DFQATT, CDR2 SNEGSKA (reference sequence). CDR3 bases: TGCAGTGCTATGAGTCCAGGGGGCACAGATACGCAGTATTTT. This encodes CSAMSPGGTDTQYF.

The chain couples TRBV20-1 to TRBJ1-2; D ambiguous. The CDR3 runs to 12 residues. Trimming took 3 bases from V and 8 from J, leaving 13 bases between them. The germline CDR1 and CDR2 sequences are DFQATT and SNEGSKA (reference sequence). Here the CDR3 reads CSASPFSRGYTF. DNA for the CDR3: TGCAGTGCTAGTCCCTTTTCGCGGGGCTACACCTTC.

There are many counts of this clonotype. The chain is built from TRBV19 and TRBJ1-3, with unresolved D. Germline V CDR1 and CDR2: LNHDA, SQIVND (reference sequence). The CDR3 extends over 15 amino acids. Trimming cost V 3 bases and J 0 bases, with 9 bases left between them. CDR3: CASSILEISGNTIYF. CDR3 sequence (DNA): TGTGCCAGTAGTATTCTGGAAATCTCTGGAAACACCATATATTTT.

Many counts were recorded for this clonotype. The V gene is TRBV29-1, the J gene TRBJ2-7, with 11 bases identical to TRBD1. Germline trimming cut 7 bases from V and 3 bases from J; bases unmatched to any gene: 8. Germline CDR1 is SQVTM and CDR2 is ANQGSEA. The CDR3 runs to 14 residues. CDR3 nucleotides: TGCAGCGCTCGAACCGGGACAGGGGGCTACGAGCAGTACTTC. This gives the protein CSARTGTGGYEQYF.

This clonotype was seen repeatedly, ten times or more. The J gene is TRBJ1-1, the V gene TRBV25-1; unclear D gene. Germline-derived CDR1 and CDR2 are MGHDK and SYGVNS. The CDR3 extends over 15 amino acids. V lost 1 base, J lost 0 bases, and 9 bases lay in between. CDR3 residues: CASSEFAGMNTEAFF. The CDR3 coding sequence is TGTGCCAGCAGTGAATTTGCAGGAATGAACACTGAAGCTTTCTTT.

This clonotype has ten or more counts. The rearrangement joins TRBV7-2 to TRBJ1-2; D gene unclear. The germline gives CDR1 SGHTA, CDR2 FQGNSA. The germline V and J ends were trimmed by 4 bases and 7 bases, with 13 bases remaining between them. The CDR3 extends over 13 amino acids. The CDR3 DNA reads as TGTGCCAGCAGCTCCCGGACTGGCTCTGGCTACACCTTC. Translation gives CASSSRTGSGYTF.

This clonotype was observed a few times. The CDR3 is CASWEPLSSEQYF. In nucleotides, the CDR3 is TGTGCCAGCTGGGAACCCCTTTCGTCCGAGCAGTACTTC. The gene calls are TRBV11-2 and TRBJ2-7; no clear D gene. The germline CDR1 and CDR2 sequences are SGHAT and FQNNGV. This CDR3 comprises 13 residues. V was pared by 8 bases and J by 6 bases, with 17 bases between.